This paragraph covers one T cell receptor beta chain sequence. Its specificity is unknown. These data belong to a study of T cell responses to AZD1222 COVID-19 vaccine. General observations from the study: Donor demographics were predominantly white British with a female majority; clonal diversity may be underestimated. Repertoires were obtained only post-peak T cell response. Only 5 or 6 individuals given AZD1222 were seropositive at baseline.

TCRdb keeps only in-frame clones here, not all; method: immunoSEQ multiplex PCR. This sample has approximately 130,000 clones, with 70% to 90% found just once. Here the sequenced sample was peripheral blood, taken 28 days after the second AZD1222 dose. The origin of this receptor is an adult who received the AZD1222 COVID-19 vaccine.

CDR3 DNA: TGCGCCAGCAGCTTGGATTACGGGACGGGAGGCTACACCTTC. It is translated as CASSLDYGTGGYTF. The V call is TRBV5-1, the J call TRBJ1-2; a possible D gene is TRBD1 (5 bases). CDR3 length: 14 amino acids. Deletions cut 0 bases from V and 8 bases from J, with 14 bases between. CDR1 SGHRS and CDR2 YFSETQ come from the germline V gene. Drawing the rest from reference TRBV5-1 and TRBJ1-2, the complete variable domain is KAGVTQTPRYLIKTRGQQVTLSCSPISGHRSVSWYQQTPGQGLQFLFEYFSETQRNKGNFPGRFSGRQFSNSRSEMNVSTLELGDSALYLCASSLDYGTGGYTFGSGTRLTVV.